This T cell receptor (beta chain) is drawn from a study of beta chain features in type 1 diabetes. Expressed TCRB transcripts were sequenced, since all the RNA that had been isolated was reverse transcribed. Using immunoSEQ multiplex PCR, the repertoire was profiled, and TCRdb retains in-frame clones only, with some absent. The top ten clones hold about 0.68% of a sample with 110,000 to 150,000 clones, 9.2% of them seen once. The germline V and J ends were trimmed by 1 base and 6 bases, with 10 bases remaining between them. This CDR3 is built from 14 residues. Germline V lookup: CDR1 LNHDA, CDR2 SQIVND (reference sequence).

Sequenced sample: central memory CD4+ T cells from blood. This sequence was found in a man aged 18 to 30 in good health. The chain uses TRBV19 and TRBJ1-5; D not resolved. In nucleotides, the CDR3 is TGTGCCAGTAGTATAGCCGGGGTTTCTCAGCCCCAGCATTTT. It codes for CASSIAGVSQPQHF.